The clone carrying this T cell receptor (beta chain) was found a few times. No antigen is known for it. The V gene's germline CDR1 is SGHNT and CDR2 YYREEE (reference sequence). The CDR3 totals 17 residues. J was trimmed by 8 bases and V by 5 bases; bases with no gene match: 21. The data derive from a study of beta chain features in type 1 diabetes. Expressed TCRB transcripts were sequenced after all isolated RNA was converted to cDNA. The repertoire was sequenced with immunoSEQ multiplex PCR; TCRdb's copy has only in-frame clones and lacks some. The repertoire holds about 280,000 clones, with about 15% as singletons. Study results and limitations: Patients with Type 1 diabetes showed moderately but significantly shorter TCRB CDR3s in all four CD4+ subsets.

The chain combines TRBV5-4 with TRBJ1-2; 7 nucleotides align to TRBD1. This sequence was found in a man aged 18 to 30 with type 1 diabetes. The sequenced sample consisted of naive CD4+ T cells from blood. The CDR3 protein is CASSLNVRQGFSRGYTF. CDR3 DNA sequence: TGTGCCAGCAGTCTGAATGTGAGACAGGGCTTTTCGAGAGGCTACACCTTC.